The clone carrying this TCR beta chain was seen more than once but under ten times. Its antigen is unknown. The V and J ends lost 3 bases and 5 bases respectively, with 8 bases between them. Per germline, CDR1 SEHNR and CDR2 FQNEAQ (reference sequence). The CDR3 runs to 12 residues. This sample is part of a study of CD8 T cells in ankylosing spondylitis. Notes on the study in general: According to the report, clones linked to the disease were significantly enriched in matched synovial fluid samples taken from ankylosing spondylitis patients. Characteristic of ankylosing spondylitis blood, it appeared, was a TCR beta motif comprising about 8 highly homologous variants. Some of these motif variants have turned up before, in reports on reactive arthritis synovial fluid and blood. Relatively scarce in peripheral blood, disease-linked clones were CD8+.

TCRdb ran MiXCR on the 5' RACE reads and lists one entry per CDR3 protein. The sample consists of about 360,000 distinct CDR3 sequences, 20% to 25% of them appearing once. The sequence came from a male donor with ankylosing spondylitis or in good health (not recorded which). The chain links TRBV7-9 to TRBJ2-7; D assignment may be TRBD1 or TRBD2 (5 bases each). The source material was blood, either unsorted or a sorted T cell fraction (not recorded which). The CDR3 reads CASSFRDHEQYF. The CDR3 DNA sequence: TGTGCCAGCAGCTTCAGGGACCACGAGCAGTACTTC.